This entry lists 4 T cell receptor beta chains sequenced from one sample in a study of shared clonotypes between healthy human individuals. CD45RO-negative cells were positively selected for CCR7, leaving out terminally differentiated effector memory CD45RA+ cells. This table comes from immunoSEQ multiplex PCR, and its TCRdb copy is limited to in-frame clones, with some not included. The sample holds about 2 million clones; approximately 95% are singletons and the top ten take around 1.2%. The specimen sequenced was naive CD8+ T cells sorted from blood. The receptors were sampled from a young man in good health.

The J gene is TRBJ2-1, the V gene TRBV28; no clear D gene. In germline, CDR1 is MDHEN, CDR2 SYDVKM. V was shortened by 2 bases and J by 4 bases, with 9 bases between the two germline ends. The length of the CDR3 is 14 residues. CDR3 amino acids: CASSLGSVYNEQFF. The CDR3 DNA sequence: TGTGCCAGCAGTTTAGGCTCGGTTTACAATGAGCAGTTCTTC.

The chain uses TRBV9 and TRBJ2-1, with a weak D call TRBD2 (6 bases). V gave up 4 bases and J gave up 4 bases, with 15 bases separating them. The CDR3 covers 15 residues. From germline, CDR1 is SGDLS and CDR2 YYNGEE. The CDR3 nucleotides are TGTGCCAGCAGCCCTGGGGGGACCGTATACAATGAGCAGTTCTTC. This translates into CASSPGGTVYNEQFF.

This chain links TRBV11-2 with TRBJ2-5, with D possibly being TRBD2 (6 bases). The germline V gene has CDR1 SGHAT and CDR2 FQNNGV. V was trimmed by 5 bases and J by 0 bases, leaving 13 bases between them. The CDR3 runs to 15 residues. The DNA of the CDR3 is TGTGCCAGCAGCCCTAGTGGGGACTACCAAGAGACCCAGTACTTC. It encodes CASSPSGDYQETQYF.

V is TRBV7-6 and J is TRBJ2-3; TRBD2 aligns across 13 bases. Germline V lookup: CDR1 SGHVS, CDR2 FNYEAQ. The CDR3 is 16 amino acids. J gave up 3 bases and V 5 bases, and 5 bases lay outside the gene matches. The CDR3 coding sequence is TGTGCCAGCAGCGAGGGACTAGCGGGAAGAACAGATACGCAGTATTTT. This encodes CASSEGLAGRTDTQYF. The variable domain in full, completed from reference TRBV7-6 and TRBJ2-3, reads GAGVSQSPRYKVTKRGQDVALRCDPISGHVSLYWYRQALGQGPEFLTYFNYEAQQDKSGLPNDRFSAERPEGSISTLTIQRTEQRDSAMYRCASSEGLAGRTDTQYFGPGTRLTVL.